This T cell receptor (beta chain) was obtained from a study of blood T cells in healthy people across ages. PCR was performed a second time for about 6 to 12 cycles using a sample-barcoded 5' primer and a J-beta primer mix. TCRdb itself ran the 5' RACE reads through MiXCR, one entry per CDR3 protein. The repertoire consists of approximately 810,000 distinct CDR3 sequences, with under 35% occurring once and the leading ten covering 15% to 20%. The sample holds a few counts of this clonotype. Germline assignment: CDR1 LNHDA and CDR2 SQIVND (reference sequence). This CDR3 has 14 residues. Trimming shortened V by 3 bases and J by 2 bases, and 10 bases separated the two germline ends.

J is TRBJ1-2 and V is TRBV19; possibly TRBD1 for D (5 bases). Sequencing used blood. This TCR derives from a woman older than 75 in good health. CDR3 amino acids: CASSIPTANYGYTF. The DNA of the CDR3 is TGTGCCAGTAGTATCCCGACAGCCAACTATGGCTACACCTTC.